A single sample is the source of the 22 T cell receptor beta chains below, sequenced in a study of technical replicates of blood from a handful of donors. The assay was immunoSEQ multiplex PCR, and TCRdb's table has in-frame clones only and misses some. The sample yields some 83,000 clones, more than 85% seen once. The sequenced sample consisted of T cells isolated from PBMCs. The receptors were sampled from a human donor in good health.

In DNA form, the CDR3 reads TGTGCCAGCACCGCCTTGGGGGCCAATCAGCCCCAGCATTTT. Its protein product is CASTALGANQPQHF. The genes are TRBV7-9 and TRBJ1-5, with a tentative D call TRBD1 (6 bases). The CDR3 extends over 14 amino acids. The germline V and J ends were trimmed by 7 bases and 3 bases, with 13 bases remaining between them. CDR1 and CDR2 from the germline V gene are SEHNR and FQNEAQ (reference sequence). The full variable domain, completed using reference TRBV7-9 and TRBJ1-5, is DTGVSQNPRHKITKRGQNVTFRCDPISEHNRLYWYRQTLGQGPEFLTYFQNEAQLEKSRLLSDRFSAERPKGSFSTLEIQRTEQGDSAMYLCASTALGANQPQHFGDGTRLSIL.

J is TRBJ1-2 and V is TRBV4-1, with 9 bases fitting TRBD1. The CDR3 covers 17 residues. Germline values: CDR1 MGHRA, CDR2 YSYEKL. V lost 1 base and J lost 3; bases outside the gene matches: 9. CDR3 in amino acids: CASSQVVPGQGDYGYTF. The CDR3 coding sequence is TGCGCCAGCAGCCAAGTCGTTCCGGGACAGGGAGACTATGGCTACACCTTC.

The rearrangement uses TRBV5-1 and TRBJ2-3, with 10 bases that match TRBD1. The junction had 3 bases not matched to a gene; V was cut back by 3 bases and J by 5 bases. The length of the CDR3 is 14 residues. Germline lookup yields CDR1 SGHRS and CDR2 YFSETQ. CDR3 in DNA: TGCGCCAGCAGCTACGGACAGGGGGGAGATACGCAGTATTTT. This sequence encodes CASSYGQGGDTQYF.

This rearrangement joins TRBV2 to TRBJ1-1; D is uncertain. This CDR3 region has 15 residues. The V end lost 2 bases, the J end lost 0 bases, and 10 bases lay between the germline ends. Germline V gene lookup returns CDR1 SNHLY and CDR2 FYNNEI. The CDR3 DNA reads TGTGCCAGCAGTGAAATGAGGAGTCTGAACACTGAAGCTTTCTTT. Its protein is CASSEMRSLNTEAFF.

The chain combines TRBV27 with TRBJ1-4; D might be TRBD1 (6 bases). Per the germline V gene, CDR1 is MNHEY and CDR2 is SMNVEV (reference sequence). The CDR3 is made up of 14 amino acids. V shed 9 bases and J shed 0 bases, with 11 bases lying between them. CDR3 protein: CASRNRATNEKLFF. CDR3 coding DNA: TGTGCCAGTCGCAACAGGGCAACTAATGAAAAACTGTTTTTT.

This chain joins TRBV2 and TRBJ2-5; possible D gene TRBD2, 7 bases. This CDR3 spans 14 amino acids. Trimming stripped 4 bases from V and 3 bases from J, with 12 bases between. The germline V gene has CDR1 SNHLY and CDR2 FYNNEI. DNA for the CDR3: TGTGCCAGCAGTGGAATAGGGGGGGAAGAGACCCAGTACTTC. It codes for CASSGIGGEETQYF. Full variable domain (rest looked up from reference TRBV2 and TRBJ2-5): EPEVTQTPSHQVTQMGQEVILRCVPISNHLYFYWYRQILGQKVEFLVSFYNNEISEKSEIFDDQFSVERPDGSNFTLKIRSTKLEDSAMYFCASSGIGGEETQYFGPGTRLLVL.

This clone was recorded only once. This rearrangement joins TRBV6-5 to TRBJ2-1; D gene uncertain. With 0 bases removed from V and 10 bases from J, the gap between germline ends came to 4 bases. The germline V gene encodes CDR1 MNHEY and CDR2 SVGAGI. The CDR3 spans 11 residues. CDR3 residues: CASSYSEEQFF. CDR3 sequence (DNA): TGTGCCAGCAGTTACTCGGAGGAGCAGTTCTTC.

The rearrangement joins TRBV10-3 to TRBJ1-1; 7 nucleotides line up with TRBD1. Per germline, CDR1 ENHRY and CDR2 SYGVKD. The CDR3 is 14 residues long. J lost 4 bases, V lost 6 bases, and 8 bases had no gene match. The DNA of the CDR3 is TGTGCCATCAGCCGCGACAGGGCTTCCACTGAAGCTTTCTTT. Protein sequence: CAISRDRASTEAFF.

The V and J genes are TRBV18 and TRBJ2-1; 12 bases are a match to TRBD2. Germline lookup yields CDR1 KGHSH and CDR2 LQKENI. The V gene end was trimmed by 3 bases and the J gene end by 9 bases; junction bases not matched to a gene: 9. This CDR3 spans 16 amino acids. CDR3 DNA: TGTGCCAGCTCACCTCGGACTAGCGGGATAGGCAGTGAGCAGTTCTTC. It specifies CASSPRTSGIGSEQFF.

V gene TRBV14 combines with J gene TRBJ1-3; 8 bases map to TRBD1. V lost 3 bases and J lost 2; bases outside the gene matches: 3. Germline-derived CDR1 and CDR2 are SGHDN and FVKESK. CDR3 size: 15 residues. The CDR3 sequence: CASSHLTGAGNTIYF. Written as DNA, the CDR3 is TGTGCCAGCAGCCATCTGACAGGGGCTGGAAACACCATATATTTT. The full variable domain, its missing parts supplied by reference TRBV14 and TRBJ1-3, is EAGVTQFPSHSVIEKGQTVTLRCDPISGHDNLYWYRRVMGKEIKFLLHFVKESKQDESGMPNNRFLAERTGGTYSTLKVQPAELEDSGVYFCASSHLTGAGNTIYFGEGSWLTVV.

The chain recombines TRBV6-5 with TRBJ1-2; D remains ambiguous. V gave up 4 bases and J gave up 8 bases, with 11 bases separating them. CDR1 MNHEY and CDR2 SVGAGI come from the germline V gene. The CDR3 length is 12 residues. The CDR3 DNA reads TGTGCCAGCAGTTCCCCGGAGGGCGGCTACACCTTC. Its translation: CASSSPEGGYTF.

The V call is TRBV7-3, the J call TRBJ2-1; D remains unclear. The CDR3 runs 13 residues. Per the germline V gene, CDR1 is SGHTA and CDR2 is FQGTGA. The V end lost 5 bases, the J end lost 6 bases, and 11 bases lay between the germline ends. The CDR3 reads CASSPGSPNEQFF. The DNA of the CDR3 is TGTGCCAGCAGCCCTGGTAGCCCCAATGAGCAGTTCTTC.

In its sample, this clone was seen once. This rearrangement joins TRBV7-3 to TRBJ2-7; a weak D match, TRBD2 (5 bases). V shed 5 bases and J shed 3 bases, with 11 bases lying between them. Germline V lookup: CDR1 SGHTA, CDR2 FQGTGA. The CDR3 runs 13 residues. This chain's CDR3 is CASSRGLDYEQYF. CDR3 nucleotide sequence: TGTGCCAGCAGCCGAGGGTTGGACTACGAGCAGTACTTC.

The chain is built from TRBV4-1 and TRBJ2-1; D is unclear. Trimming left V 0 bases short and J 7 bases short, with 10 bases between. The length of the CDR3 is 14 residues. Germline-derived CDR1 and CDR2 are MGHRA and YSYEKL. The CDR3 bases are TGCGCCAGCAGCCAAGATAAAGTCGGGAATGAGCAGTTCTTC. This gives the protein CASSQDKVGNEQFF.

The CDR3 DNA is TGTGCCGGAGCGGGATTTGACAATGAGCAGTTCTTC. Translating gives CAGAGFDNEQFF. The chain links TRBV6-6 to TRBJ2-1, with 7 bases lining up with TRBD2. Germline V gene lookup returns CDR1 MNHNY and CDR2 SVGAGI (reference sequence). Unmatched junction bases numbered 6, after V lost 11 bases and J lost 5 bases. The CDR3 extends over 12 amino acids.

V and J are TRBV14 and TRBJ2-7; 7 nucleotides agree with TRBD2. Germline-derived CDR1 and CDR2 are SGHDN and FVKESK. CDR3 size: 16 residues. V lost 6 bases to trimming and J lost 3 bases; unmatched junction nucleotides: 14. The CDR3 here is CASSPGGVGWLYEQYF. The CDR3 DNA sequence: TGTGCCAGCAGTCCTGGGGGGGTCGGGTGGCTCTACGAGCAGTACTTC. Full variable domain (remainder filled in from reference TRBV14 and TRBJ2-7): EAGVTQFPSHSVIEKGQTVTLRCDPISGHDNLYWYRRVMGKEIKFLLHFVKESKQDESGMPNNRFLAERTGGTYSTLKVQPAELEDSGVYFCASSPGGVGWLYEQYFGPGTRLTVT.

The chain couples TRBV2 to TRBJ2-7; weak D call: TRBD1 (5 bases). Deletions cut 11 bases from V and 3 bases from J, with 20 bases between. The germline gives CDR1 SNHLY, CDR2 FYNNEI. The length of the CDR3 is 14 residues. The CDR3 region has the DNA TGTGCCCTTTTAAAAGGGGCGTTTGACTACGAGCAGTACTTC. It is translated as CALLKGAFDYEQYF.

This chain joins TRBV7-6 and TRBJ2-3; D gene uncertain. The CDR3 loop spans 14 amino acids. Deletions cut 1 base from V and 0 bases from J, with 5 bases between. The germline CDR1 and CDR2 sequences are SGHVS and FNYEAQ. The CDR3 sequence is CASSLGLSTDTQYF. Written as DNA, the CDR3 is TGTGCCAGCAGCTTAGGTCTGAGCACAGATACGCAGTATTTT.

The chain joins TRBV5-4 to TRBJ1-1; 7 positions match TRBD1. This CDR3 region has 12 residues. V gave up 4 bases and J gave up 6 bases; unmatched junction bases: 3. Germline V CDR1 and CDR2: SGHNT, YYREEE (reference sequence). This chain's CDR3 is CASSRDSAEAFF. The CDR3 DNA follows: TGTGCCAGCAGCAGGGACAGCGCTGAAGCTTTCTTT.

This clone was seen just once. This chain connects TRBV2 to TRBJ1-5; no definite D call. V lost 2 bases and J 4 bases, leaving 9 bases between the germline ends. CDR1 is SNHLY, CDR2 FYNNEI, per germline. CDR3 size: 14 residues. In DNA form, the CDR3 reads TGTGCCAGCAGTGAAAGACACTCAAATCAGCCCCAGCATTTT. It is translated as CASSERHSNQPQHF.

This chain uses TRBV27 with TRBJ1-2, with a weak D call TRBD1 (5 bases). The CDR3 length is 15 residues. Germline-derived CDR1 and CDR2 are MNHEY and SMNVEV (reference sequence). The V end was cut by 6 bases, the J end by 4 bases, with 18 bases between. CDR3 in DNA: TGTGCCAGCAGGCTAATGGGGGGAACCAGCTATGGCTACACCTTC. Protein sequence: CASRLMGGTSYGYTF.

The rearrangement uses TRBV7-6 and TRBJ2-2; a weak D match, TRBD2 (6 bases). The germline V gene encodes CDR1 SGHVS and CDR2 FNYEAQ. The CDR3 consists of 14 residues. V lost 7 bases and J 8 bases, leaving 17 bases between the germline ends. The CDR3 sequence is CASTWDFPGGELFF. The CDR3 nucleotides read TGTGCCAGCACCTGGGACTTCCCTGGAGGGGAGCTGTTTTTT.